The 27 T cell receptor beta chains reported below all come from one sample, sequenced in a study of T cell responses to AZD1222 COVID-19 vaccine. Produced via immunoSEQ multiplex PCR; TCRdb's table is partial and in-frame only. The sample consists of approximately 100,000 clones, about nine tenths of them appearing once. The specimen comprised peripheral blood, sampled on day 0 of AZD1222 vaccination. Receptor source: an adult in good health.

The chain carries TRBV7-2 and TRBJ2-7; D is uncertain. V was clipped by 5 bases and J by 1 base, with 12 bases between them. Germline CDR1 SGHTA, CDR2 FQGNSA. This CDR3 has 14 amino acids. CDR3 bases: TGTGCCAGCAGCCATCTACAAGTTTCCTACGAGCAGTACTTC. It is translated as CASSHLQVSYEQYF.

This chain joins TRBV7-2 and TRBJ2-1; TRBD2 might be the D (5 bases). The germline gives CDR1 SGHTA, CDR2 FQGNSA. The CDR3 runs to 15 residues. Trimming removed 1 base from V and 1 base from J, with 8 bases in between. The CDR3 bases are TGTGCCAGCAGCTTAGGGACTTCTTCCTACAATGAGCAGTTCTTC. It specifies CASSLGTSSYNEQFF.

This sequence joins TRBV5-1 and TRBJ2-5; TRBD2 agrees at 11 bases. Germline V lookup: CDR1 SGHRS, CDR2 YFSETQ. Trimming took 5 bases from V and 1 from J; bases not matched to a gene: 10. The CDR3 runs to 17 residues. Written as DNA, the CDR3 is TGCGCCAGCAGGCGTCGTACTAGCGGGGGAACCCAAGAGACCCAGTACTTC. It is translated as CASRRRTSGGTQETQYF.

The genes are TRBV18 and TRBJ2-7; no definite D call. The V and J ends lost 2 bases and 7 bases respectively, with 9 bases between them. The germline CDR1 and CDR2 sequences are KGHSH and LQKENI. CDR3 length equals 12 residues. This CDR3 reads CASSPSTGEQYF. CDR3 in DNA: TGTGCCAGCTCACCATCGACCGGGGAGCAGTACTTC.

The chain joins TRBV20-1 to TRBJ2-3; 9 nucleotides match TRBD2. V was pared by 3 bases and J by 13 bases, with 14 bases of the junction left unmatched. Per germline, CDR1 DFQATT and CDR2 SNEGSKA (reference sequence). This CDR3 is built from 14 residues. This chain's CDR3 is CSASAGLIAGVKYF. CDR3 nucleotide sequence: TGCAGTGCTAGTGCAGGACTAATAGCGGGGGTCAAGTATTTT.

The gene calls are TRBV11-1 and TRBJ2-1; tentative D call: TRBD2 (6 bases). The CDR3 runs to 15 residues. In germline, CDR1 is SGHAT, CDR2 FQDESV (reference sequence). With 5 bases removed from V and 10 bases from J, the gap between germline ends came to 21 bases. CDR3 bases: TGTGCCAGCAGCGTAAATCGGGACTCCTCTCGGGAGCAGTTCTTC. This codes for CASSVNRDSSREQFF. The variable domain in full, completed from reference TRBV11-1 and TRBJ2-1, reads EAEVAQSPRYKITEKSQAVAFWCDPISGHATLYWYRQILGQGPELLVQFQDESVVDDSQLPKDRFSAERLKGVDSTLKIQPAELGDSAMYLCASSVNRDSSREQFFGPGTRLTVL.

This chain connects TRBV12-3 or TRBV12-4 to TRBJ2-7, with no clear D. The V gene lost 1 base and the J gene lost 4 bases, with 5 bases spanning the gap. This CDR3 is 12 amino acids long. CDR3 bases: TGTGCCAGCAGTTTAGAGTTTTACGAGCAGTACTTC. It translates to CASSLEFYEQYF.

CDR3 DNA sequence: TGTGCCAGCAGTGAAGGAGGGGGGGCCACAGATACGCAGTATTTT. Translation gives CASSEGGGATDTQYF. This chain uses TRBV6-4 with TRBJ2-3; a weak D match, TRBD2 (7 bases). Germline V gene sequence: CDR1 MRHNA, CDR2 SNTAGT. The CDR3 is 15 residues long. The ends were cut back, 3 bases at V and 2 bases at J, with 12 bases in the middle.

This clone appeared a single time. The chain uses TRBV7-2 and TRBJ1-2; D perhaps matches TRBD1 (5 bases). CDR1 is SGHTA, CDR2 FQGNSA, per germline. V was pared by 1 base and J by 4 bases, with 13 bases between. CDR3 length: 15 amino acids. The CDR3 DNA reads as TGTGCCAGCAGCTTAGTTGCGGGGGAACTCTATGGCTACACCTTC. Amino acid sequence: CASSLVAGELYGYTF.

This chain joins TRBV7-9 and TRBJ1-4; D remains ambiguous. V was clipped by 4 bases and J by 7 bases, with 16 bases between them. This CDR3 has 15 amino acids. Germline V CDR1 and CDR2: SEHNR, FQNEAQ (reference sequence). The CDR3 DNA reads TGTGCCAGCAGCTCTCCCCCGGTCAGTGGTGAAAAACTGTTTTTT. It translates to CASSSPPVSGEKLFF.

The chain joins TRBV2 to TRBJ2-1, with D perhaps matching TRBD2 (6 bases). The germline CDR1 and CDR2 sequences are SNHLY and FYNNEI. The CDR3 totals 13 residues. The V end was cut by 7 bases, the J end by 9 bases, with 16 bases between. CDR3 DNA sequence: TGTGCCAGCATGAACGGGGGAAGGGGTGAGCAGTTCTTC. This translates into CASMNGGRGEQFF.

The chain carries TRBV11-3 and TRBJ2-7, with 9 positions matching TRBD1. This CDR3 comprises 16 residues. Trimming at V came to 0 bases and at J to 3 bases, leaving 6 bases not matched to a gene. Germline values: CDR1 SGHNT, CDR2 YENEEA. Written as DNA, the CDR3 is TGTGCCAGCAGCTTAGACTCCGGACAGGGGATCTACGAGCAGTACTTC. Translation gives CASSLDSGQGIYEQYF.

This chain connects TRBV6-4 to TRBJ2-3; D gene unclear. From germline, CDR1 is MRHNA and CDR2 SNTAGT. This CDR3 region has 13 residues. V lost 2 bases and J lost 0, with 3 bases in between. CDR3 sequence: CASSDRSTDTQYF. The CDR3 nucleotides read TGTGCCAGCAGTGACCGGAGCACAGATACGCAGTATTTT.

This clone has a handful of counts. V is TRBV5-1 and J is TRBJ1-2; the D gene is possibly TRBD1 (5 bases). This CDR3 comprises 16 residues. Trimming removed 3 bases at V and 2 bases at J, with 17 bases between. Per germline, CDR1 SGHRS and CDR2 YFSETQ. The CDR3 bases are TGCGCCAGCAGCTGGGCGGCAGGACACCTAAACTATGGCTACACCTTC. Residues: CASSWAAGHLNYGYTF. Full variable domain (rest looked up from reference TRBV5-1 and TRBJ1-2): KAGVTQTPRYLIKTRGQQVTLSCSPISGHRSVSWYQQTPGQGLQFLFEYFSETQRNKGNFPGRFSGRQFSNSRSEMNVSTLELGDSALYLCASSWAAGHLNYGYTFGSGTRLTVV.

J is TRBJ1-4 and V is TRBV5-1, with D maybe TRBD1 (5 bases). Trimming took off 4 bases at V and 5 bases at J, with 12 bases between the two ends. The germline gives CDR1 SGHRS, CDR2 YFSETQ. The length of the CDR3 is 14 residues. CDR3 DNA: TGCGCCAGCAGCGCGACAGCTACGAATGAAAAACTGTTTTTT. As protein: CASSATATNEKLFF.

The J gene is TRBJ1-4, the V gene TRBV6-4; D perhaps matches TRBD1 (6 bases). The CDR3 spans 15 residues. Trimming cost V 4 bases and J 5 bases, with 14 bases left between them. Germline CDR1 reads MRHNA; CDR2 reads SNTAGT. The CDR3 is CASSAPGGLNEKLFF. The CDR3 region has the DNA TGTGCCAGCAGTGCCCCGGGGGGGCTGAATGAAAAACTGTTTTTT.

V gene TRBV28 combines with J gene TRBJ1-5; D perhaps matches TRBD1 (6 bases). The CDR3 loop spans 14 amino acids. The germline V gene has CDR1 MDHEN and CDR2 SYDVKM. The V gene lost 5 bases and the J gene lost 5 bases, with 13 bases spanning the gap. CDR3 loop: CASSARQDHQPQHF. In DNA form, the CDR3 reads TGTGCCAGCAGTGCCCGACAGGACCATCAGCCCCAGCATTTT.

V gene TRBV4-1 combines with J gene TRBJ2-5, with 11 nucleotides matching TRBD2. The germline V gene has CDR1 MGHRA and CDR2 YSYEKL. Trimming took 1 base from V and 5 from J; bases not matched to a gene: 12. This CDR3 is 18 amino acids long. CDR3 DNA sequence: TGCGCCAGCAGCCAAGCCGAGCTAGCGGGGGGTGTCAGGGAGACCCAGTACTTC. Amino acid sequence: CASSQAELAGGVRETQYF.

CDR3 nucleotides: TGTGCCAGCGACGCTGGAGACAGGGGGGGGAACTATGGCTACACCTTC. Translated: CASDAGDRGGNYGYTF. The chain links TRBV2 to TRBJ1-2; 9 bases agree with TRBD1. V dropped 8 bases and J dropped 2; count of bases not matched to a gene: 12. The CDR3 totals 16 residues. Germline V gene sequence: CDR1 SNHLY, CDR2 FYNNEI.

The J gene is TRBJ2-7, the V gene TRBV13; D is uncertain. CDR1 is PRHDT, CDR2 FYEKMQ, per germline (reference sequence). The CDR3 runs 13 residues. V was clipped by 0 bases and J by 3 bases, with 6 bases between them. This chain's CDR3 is CASSLGAVYEQYF. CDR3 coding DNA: TGTGCCAGCAGCTTAGGGGCAGTCTACGAGCAGTACTTC.

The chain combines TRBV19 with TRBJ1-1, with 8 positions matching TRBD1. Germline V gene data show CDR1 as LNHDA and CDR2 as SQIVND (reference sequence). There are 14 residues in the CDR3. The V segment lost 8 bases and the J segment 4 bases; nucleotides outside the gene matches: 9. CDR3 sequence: CASQGLGQGTEAFF. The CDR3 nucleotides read TGTGCCAGTCAGGGGCTAGGACAGGGCACTGAAGCTTTCTTT.

CDR3 sequence: CASSYGTDGYTF. In nucleotides, the CDR3 is TGTGCCAGCAGTTATGGGACAGATGGCTACACCTTC. The V call is TRBV6-5, the J call TRBJ1-2; 7 bases are shared with TRBD1. This CDR3 comprises 12 residues. Germline CDR1 reads MNHEY; CDR2 reads SVGAGI. The V and J ends lost 3 bases and 6 bases, in that order; junction bases with no gene match: 1.

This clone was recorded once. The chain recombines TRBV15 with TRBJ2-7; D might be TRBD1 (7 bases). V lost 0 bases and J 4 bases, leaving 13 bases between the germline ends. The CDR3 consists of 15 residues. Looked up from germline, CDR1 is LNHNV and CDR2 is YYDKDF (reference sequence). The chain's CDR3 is CATSRDAGGRYEQYF. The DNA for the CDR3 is TGTGCCACCAGCAGAGATGCAGGGGGGAGGTACGAGCAGTACTTC.

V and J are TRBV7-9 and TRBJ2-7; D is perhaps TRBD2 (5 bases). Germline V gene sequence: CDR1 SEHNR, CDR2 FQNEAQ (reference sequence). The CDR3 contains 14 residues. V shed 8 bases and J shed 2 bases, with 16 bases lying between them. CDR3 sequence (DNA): TGTGCCAGCGCCGGGGTGACTCACCCCTACGAGCAGTACTTC. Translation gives CASAGVTHPYEQYF.

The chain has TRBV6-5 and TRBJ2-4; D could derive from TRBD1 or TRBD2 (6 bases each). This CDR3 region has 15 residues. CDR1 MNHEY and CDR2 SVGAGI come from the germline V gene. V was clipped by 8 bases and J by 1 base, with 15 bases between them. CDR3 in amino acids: CASEEGGGAKNIQYF. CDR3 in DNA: TGTGCCAGCGAAGAGGGGGGTGGGGCCAAAAACATTCAGTACTTC.

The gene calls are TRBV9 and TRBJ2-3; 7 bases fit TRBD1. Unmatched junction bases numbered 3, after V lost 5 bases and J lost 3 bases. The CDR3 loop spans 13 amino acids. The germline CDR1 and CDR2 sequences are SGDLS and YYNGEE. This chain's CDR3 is CASSRGLTDTQYF. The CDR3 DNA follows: TGTGCCAGCAGTAGGGGGCTAACAGATACGCAGTATTTT.

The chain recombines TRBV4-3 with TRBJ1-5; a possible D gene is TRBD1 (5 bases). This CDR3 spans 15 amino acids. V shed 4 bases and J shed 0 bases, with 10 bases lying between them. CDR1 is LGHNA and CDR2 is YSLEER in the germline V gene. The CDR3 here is CASSPRDGSNQPQHF. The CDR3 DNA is TGCGCCAGCAGCCCTCGGGACGGTAGCAATCAGCCCCAGCATTTT.